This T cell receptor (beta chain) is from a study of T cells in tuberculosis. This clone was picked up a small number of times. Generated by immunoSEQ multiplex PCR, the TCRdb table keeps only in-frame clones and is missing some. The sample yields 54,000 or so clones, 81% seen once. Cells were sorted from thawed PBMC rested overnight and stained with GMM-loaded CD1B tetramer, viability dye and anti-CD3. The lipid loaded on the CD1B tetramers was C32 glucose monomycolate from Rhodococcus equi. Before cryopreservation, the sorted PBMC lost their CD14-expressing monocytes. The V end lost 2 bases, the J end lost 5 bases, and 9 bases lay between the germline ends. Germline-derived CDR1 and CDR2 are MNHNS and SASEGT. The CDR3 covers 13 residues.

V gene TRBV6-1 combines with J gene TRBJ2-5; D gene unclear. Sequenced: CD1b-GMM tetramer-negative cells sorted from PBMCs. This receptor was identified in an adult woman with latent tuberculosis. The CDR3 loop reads CASSERKRETQYF. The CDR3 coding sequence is TGTGCCAGCAGTGAACGCAAGCGCGAGACCCAGTACTTC.